This T cell receptor beta chain was sequenced for a study of beta chain features in type 1 diabetes. The sample holds a few counts of this clone. Its antigen is undetermined. Points from the study as a whole: There was a moderate but significant shortening of TCRB CDR3s in all four CD4+ subsets of Type 1 diabetes patients.

Since all of the isolated RNA was reverse transcribed, expressed TCRB transcripts were what got sequenced. Profiling relied on immunoSEQ multiplex PCR, and the TCRdb table lists in-frame clones only, not all of them. The repertoire holds roughly 150,000 clones, with 10% as singletons. The CDR3 totals 15 residues. After removal of 2 bases from V and 6 bases from J, the junction contained 9 bases not matched to a gene. Germline V gene data show CDR1 as KGHSH and CDR2 as LQKENI. Sequenced input: central memory CD4+ T cells from blood. This sequence originates from a man aged 30 to 45 with type 1 diabetes. The J gene is TRBJ1-2, the V gene TRBV18, with 7 nucleotides matching TRBD1. This chain's CDR3 is CASSPSTGVKDGYTF. DNA for the CDR3: TGTGCCAGCTCACCATCTACAGGGGTTAAGGATGGCTACACCTTC.